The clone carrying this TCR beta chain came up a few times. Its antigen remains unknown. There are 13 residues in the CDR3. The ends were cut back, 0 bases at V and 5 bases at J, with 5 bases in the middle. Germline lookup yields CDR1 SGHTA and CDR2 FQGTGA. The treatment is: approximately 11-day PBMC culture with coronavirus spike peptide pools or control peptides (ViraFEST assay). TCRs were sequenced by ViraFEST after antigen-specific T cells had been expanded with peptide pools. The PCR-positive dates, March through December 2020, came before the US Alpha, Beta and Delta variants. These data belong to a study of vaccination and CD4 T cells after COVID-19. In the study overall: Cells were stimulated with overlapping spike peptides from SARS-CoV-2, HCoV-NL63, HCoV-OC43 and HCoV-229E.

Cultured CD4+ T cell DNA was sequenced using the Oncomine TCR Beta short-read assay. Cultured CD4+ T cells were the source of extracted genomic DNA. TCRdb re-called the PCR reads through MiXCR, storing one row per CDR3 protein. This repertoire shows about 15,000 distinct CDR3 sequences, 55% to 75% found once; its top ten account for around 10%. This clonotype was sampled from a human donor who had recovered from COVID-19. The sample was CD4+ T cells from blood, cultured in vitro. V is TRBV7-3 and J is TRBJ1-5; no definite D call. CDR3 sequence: CASSLTGDQPQHF. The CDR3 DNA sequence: TGTGCCAGCAGCTTAACAGGCGATCAGCCCCAGCATTTT.